This T cell receptor (beta chain) was captured by sequencing in a study of blood T cells in healthy people across ages. Overall study: Template switching retrieved approximately one barcoded beta molecule for each two T cells. Whole-study results and caveats: Fewer expanded clones and more diversity marked long-lived versus aged donors.

CDR1 KGHSH and CDR2 LQKENI come from the germline V gene. The germline V and J ends were trimmed by 3 bases and 2 bases, with 16 bases remaining between them. This CDR3 spans 16 amino acids. Regarding this clonotype: Antigen specificity is unknown.

PCR was performed a second time for about 7 to 11 cycles using a sample-barcoded 5' primer and a J-beta primer mix. MiXCR was run by TCRdb on the 5' RACE reads, yielding one entry per CDR3 protein. The sample has about 730,000 distinct CDR3 sequences; approximately 43% are singletons. Peripheral blood, roughly 9.3 milliliters per donor, was collected. Sample: blood. The genes are TRBV18 and TRBJ1-1; D is perhaps TRBD1 (5 bases). The TCR comes from a woman in her sixties in good health. For the CDR3, the DNA is TGTGCCAGCTCACCGATTTTGCGGGGGGGAAACACTGAAGCTTTCTTT. As protein: CASSPILRGGNTEAFF. Looking up the rest from reference TRBV18 and TRBJ1-1 gives the full variable domain: NAGVMQNPRHLVRRRGQEARLRCSPMKGHSHVYWYRQLPEEGLKFMVYLQKENIIDESGMPKERFSAEFPKEGPSILRIQQVVRGDSAAYFCASSPILRGGNTEAFFGQGTRLTVV.